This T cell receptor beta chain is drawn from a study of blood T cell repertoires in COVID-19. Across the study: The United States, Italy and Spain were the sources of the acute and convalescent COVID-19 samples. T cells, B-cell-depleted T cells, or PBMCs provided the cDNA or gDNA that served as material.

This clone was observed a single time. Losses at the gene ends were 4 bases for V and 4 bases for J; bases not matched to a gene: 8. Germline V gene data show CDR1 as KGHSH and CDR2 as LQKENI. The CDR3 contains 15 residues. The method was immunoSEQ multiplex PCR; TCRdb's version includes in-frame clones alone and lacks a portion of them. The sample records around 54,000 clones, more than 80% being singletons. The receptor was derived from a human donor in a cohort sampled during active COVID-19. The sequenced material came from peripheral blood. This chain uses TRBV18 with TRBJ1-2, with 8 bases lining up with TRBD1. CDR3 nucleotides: TGTGCCAGCTCACTGGACTCAGGGGGCTCCTATGGCTACACCTTC. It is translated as CASSLDSGGSYGYTF.